These 9 T cell receptor beta chains originate from one sample sequenced in a study of neoadjuvant anti-PD-1 for oral cavity cancer. Sequenced by immunoSEQ multiplex PCR; TCRdb stores in-frame clones only, minus some. Found here are roughly 9,300 clones, approximately 60% of them singletons; the top ten hold about 8.6%. This material consisted of tumor tissue, taken before nivolumab (anti-PD-1) treatment. The receptors derive from a person between 40 and 85 years old with oral cavity squamous cell carcinoma.

This clone has a single count. This rearrangement joins TRBV19 to TRBJ2-7; D is perhaps TRBD2 (7 bases). The CDR3 spans 11 residues. The V end was cut by 6 bases, the J end by 6 bases, with 9 bases between. Germline V gene lookup returns CDR1 LNHDA and CDR2 SQIVND (reference sequence). This CDR3 reads CASRGGREQYF. Here the CDR3 DNA reads TGTGCCAGTAGGGGGGGGCGCGAGCAGTACTTC.

The V gene is TRBV30, the J gene TRBJ2-2; D possibly matches TRBD1 or TRBD2 (7 bases each). This CDR3 spans 15 amino acids. V was trimmed by 1 base and J by 6 bases, leaving 15 bases between them. Germline V CDR1 and CDR2: GTSNPN, SVGIG (reference sequence). The CDR3 protein is CAWSGEGAWAGELFF. Written as DNA, the CDR3 is TGTGCCTGGAGTGGGGAGGGGGCCTGGGCCGGGGAGCTGTTTTTT.

This CDR3 reads CASSAKGRSYEQYF. As DNA, the CDR3 is TGTGCCAGCAGCGCCAAGGGCAGGTCCTACGAGCAGTACTTC. The chain joins TRBV7-8 to TRBJ2-7; D call uncertain. Germline V lookup: CDR1 SGHVS, CDR2 FQNEAQ. Trimming stripped 5 bases from V and 1 base from J, with 12 bases between. The CDR3 loop spans 14 amino acids. Based on the CDR3 plus reference TRBV7-8 and TRBJ2-7, the full variable domain is GAGVSQSPRYKVAKRGQDVALRCDPISGHVSLFWYQQALGQGPEFLTYFQNEAQLDKSGLPSDRFFAERPEGSVSTLKIQRTQQEDSAVYLCASSAKGRSYEQYFGPGTRLTVT.

This chain connects TRBV27 to TRBJ1-4; tentative D call: TRBD1 (6 bases). The CDR3 covers 14 residues. V gave up 7 bases and J gave up 7 bases, with 16 bases separating them. Germline values: CDR1 MNHEY, CDR2 SMNVEV (reference sequence). The CDR3 DNA reads TGTGCCAGCAAGCAGGGGACGTCAGGTGAAAAACTGTTTTTT. Amino acid sequence: CASKQGTSGEKLFF. Filled out from reference TRBV27 and TRBJ1-4, the complete variable domain reads EAQVTQNPRYLITVTGKKLTVTCSQNMNHEYMSWYRQDPGLGLRQIYYSMNVEVTDKGDVPEGYKVSRKEKRNFPLILESPSPNQTSLYFCASKQGTSGEKLFFGSGTQLSVL.

The genes are TRBV7-2 and TRBJ1-2, with unresolved D. Germline CDR1 SGHTA, CDR2 FQGNSA. The CDR3 is 19 residues long. V was trimmed by 1 base and J by 3 bases, leaving 24 bases between them. The CDR3 spells CASSLVGNLAITVDYGYTF. CDR3 nucleotide sequence: TGTGCCAGCAGCTTAGTTGGAAATCTTGCGATAACAGTCGACTATGGCTACACCTTC. Full variable domain (rest looked up from reference TRBV7-2 and TRBJ1-2): GAGVSQSPSNKVTEKGKDVELRCDPISGHTALYWYRQSLGQGLEFLIYFQGNSAPDKSGLPSDRFSAERTGGSVSTLTIQRTQQEDSAVYLCASSLVGNLAITVDYGYTFGSGTRLTVV.

This sequence joins TRBV5-1 and TRBJ2-1; 7 bases match TRBD1. The germline V gene encodes CDR1 SGHRS and CDR2 YFSETQ. Germline trimming cut 4 bases from V and 6 bases from J; bases unmatched to any gene: 13. This CDR3 is built from 16 residues. The CDR3 here is CASSGGSGQRSNEQFF. The DNA for the CDR3 is TGCGCCAGCAGCGGAGGCTCGGGACAGCGGTCCAATGAGCAGTTCTTC.

This clone has a single count. The chain has TRBV10-3 and TRBJ1-2; D remains ambiguous. Trimming pared 3 bases from V and 3 bases from J, leaving 26 bases between. This CDR3 contains 19 residues. In germline, CDR1 is ENHRY, CDR2 SYGVKD. The CDR3 DNA reads as TGTGCCATCAGTGATCCACATCAGGAGTCGGCCGTCAGGCACTATGGCTACACCTTC. Translated, it gives CAISDPHQESAVRHYGYTF.

The chain recombines TRBV4-1 with TRBJ2-2, with TRBD2 identical over 12 bases. This CDR3 has 18 amino acids. V lost 4 bases, J lost 0 bases, and 6 bases stayed unmatched. Germline CDR1 is MGHRA and CDR2 is YSYEKL. The CDR3 protein is CASSPLGTSGPNTGELFF. CDR3 coding DNA: TGCGCCAGCAGCCCGTTGGGGACTAGCGGGCCGAACACCGGGGAGCTGTTTTTT.

This clone has only a few counts. The chain joins TRBV19 to TRBJ2-1; D perhaps matches TRBD2 (5 bases). The CDR3 covers 12 residues. Germline lookup yields CDR1 LNHDA and CDR2 SQIVND (reference sequence). Trimming left V 10 bases short and J 5 bases short, with 12 bases between. CDR3 protein: CATKRADNEQFF. CDR3 nucleotide sequence: TGTGCCACTAAGAGGGCGGACAATGAGCAGTTCTTC. Full variable domain (missing parts from reference TRBV19 and TRBJ2-1): DGGITQSPKYLFRKEGQNVTLSCEQNLNHDAMYWYRQDPGQGLRLIYYSQIVNDFQKGDIAEGYSVSREKKESFPLTVTSAQKNPTAFYLCATKRADNEQFFGPGTRLTVL.